The clone carrying this TCR beta chain was counted a single time. TCRdb's copy holds only in-frame clones and misses some; the assay was immunoSEQ multiplex PCR. This sample has about 90,000 clones, with approximately 86% found just once. This sample was taken from a study of blood T cell repertoires in COVID-19. Germline CDR1 reads SNHLY; CDR2 reads FYNNEI. The CDR3 runs 14 residues. V was cut by 2 bases and J by 0 bases, with 7 bases left in between. Specimen: peripheral blood. V and J are TRBV2 and TRBJ1-1, with TRBD1 as a possible D gene (5 bases). The receptor's source is a man older than 75 with active or convalescent COVID-19. The CDR3 protein is CASSEQGMNTEAFF. The CDR3 DNA reads as TGTGCCAGCAGTGAACAGGGCATGAACACTGAAGCTTTCTTT.